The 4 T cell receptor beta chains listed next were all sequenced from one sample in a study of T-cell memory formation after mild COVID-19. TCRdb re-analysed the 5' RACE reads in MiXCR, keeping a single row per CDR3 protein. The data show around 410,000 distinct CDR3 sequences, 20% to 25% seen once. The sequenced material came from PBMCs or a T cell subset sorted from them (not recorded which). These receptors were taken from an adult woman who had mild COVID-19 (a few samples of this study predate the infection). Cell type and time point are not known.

The CDR3, as DNA: TGTGCCAGCAGTGTGGGACAGGGGCTCTCTGGAAACACCATATATTTT. Encoded protein: CASSVGQGLSGNTIYF. V is TRBV2 and J is TRBJ1-3; 10 nucleotides align to TRBD1. Germline trimming cut 4 bases from V and 0 bases from J; bases unmatched to any gene: 3. Germline CDR1 and CDR2: SNHLY and FYNNEI. CDR3 length: 16 residues.

The CDR3 region has the DNA TGTGCCACCACCGAAACAGGGGGCGGTTCACCCCTCCACTTT. Encoded protein: CATTETGGGSPLHF. This chain connects TRBV15 to TRBJ1-6; TRBD1 matches at 9 bases. Trimming removed 7 bases from V and 9 bases from J; junction bases left unmatched: 7. The germline V gene has CDR1 LNHNV and CDR2 YYDKDF (reference sequence). There are 14 residues in the CDR3.

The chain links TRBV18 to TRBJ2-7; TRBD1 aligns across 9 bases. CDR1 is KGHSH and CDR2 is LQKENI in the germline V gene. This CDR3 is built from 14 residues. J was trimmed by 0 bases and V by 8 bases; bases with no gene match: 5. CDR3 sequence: CASTSTGGSYEQYF. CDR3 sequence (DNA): TGTGCCAGCACCTCGACAGGGGGCTCCTACGAGCAGTACTTC.

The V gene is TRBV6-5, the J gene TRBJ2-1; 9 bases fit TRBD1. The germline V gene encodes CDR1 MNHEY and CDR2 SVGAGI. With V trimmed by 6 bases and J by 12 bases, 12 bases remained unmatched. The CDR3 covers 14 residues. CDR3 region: CASRGQGLSGGQFF. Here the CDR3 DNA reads TGTGCCAGCAGAGGACAGGGGCTATCCGGGGGGCAGTTCTTC.